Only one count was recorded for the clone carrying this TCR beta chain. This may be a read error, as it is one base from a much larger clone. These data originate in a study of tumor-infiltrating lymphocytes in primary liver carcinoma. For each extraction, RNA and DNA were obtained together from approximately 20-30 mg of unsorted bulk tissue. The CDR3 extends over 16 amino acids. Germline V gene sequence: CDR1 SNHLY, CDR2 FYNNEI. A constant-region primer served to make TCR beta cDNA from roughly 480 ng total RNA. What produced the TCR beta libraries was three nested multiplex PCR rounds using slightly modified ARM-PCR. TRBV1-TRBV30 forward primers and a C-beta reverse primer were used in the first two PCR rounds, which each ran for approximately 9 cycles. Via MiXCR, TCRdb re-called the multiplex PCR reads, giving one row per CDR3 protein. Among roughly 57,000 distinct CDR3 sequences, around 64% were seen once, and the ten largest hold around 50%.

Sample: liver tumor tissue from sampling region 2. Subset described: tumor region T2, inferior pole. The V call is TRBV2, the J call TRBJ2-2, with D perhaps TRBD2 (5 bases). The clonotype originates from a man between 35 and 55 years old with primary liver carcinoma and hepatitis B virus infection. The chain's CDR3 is CASSIVRTANTGELSF. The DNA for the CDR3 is TGTGCCAGCAGTATAGTTAGGACGGCGAACACCGGGGAGCTGTCTTTT. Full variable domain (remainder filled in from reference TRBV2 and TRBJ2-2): EPEVTQTPSHQVTQMGQEVILRCVPISNHLYFYWYRQILGQKVEFLVSFYNNEISEKSEIFDDQFSVERPDGSNFTLKIRSTKLEDSAMYFCASSIVRTANTGELSFGEGSRLTVL.